The 30 T cell receptor beta chains reported below all come from one sample, sequenced in a study of T-cell reconstitution after alpha-beta-depleted transplantation in children. Unique molecular identifiers were built into the TCRbeta library. From the PCR reads, TCRdb called clonotypes with MiXCR, one entry per CDR3 protein. The sample records 420,000 or so distinct CDR3 sequences, about a tenth being singletons. The source material was PBMCs from the stem cell graft donor, sampled from the stem cell graft. The receptors come from a human donor who donated a stem cell graft to a child with acute myeloid leukemia.

The sample holds a few counts of this clonotype. The CDR3, as DNA: TGTGCCAGCAGTGGGGCATCCGGGACTAGTTACCAAGAGACCCAGTACTTC. Amino acid sequence: CASSGASGTSYQETQYF. The chain is built from TRBV12-3 or TRBV12-4 and TRBJ2-5; 8 bases are shared with TRBD2. The CDR3 spans 17 residues. J gave up 0 bases and V 5 bases, and 11 bases lay outside the gene matches.

The chain combines TRBV7-2 with TRBJ2-5; 9 bases agree with TRBD2. The germline V gene has CDR1 SGHTA and CDR2 FQGNSA. This CDR3 spans 13 amino acids. V gave up 5 bases and J gave up 5 bases; unmatched junction bases: 3. The CDR3 coding sequence is TGTGCCAGCAGCGCGGGGGGGCTGGAGACCCAGTACTTC. Protein sequence: CASSAGGLETQYF.

This clonotype was seen a handful of times. This chain links TRBV20-1 with TRBJ1-2, with TRBD1 identical over 7 bases. Germline trimming cut 6 bases from V and 7 bases from J; bases unmatched to any gene: 8. The CDR3 is 12 amino acids. The V gene's germline CDR1 is DFQATT and CDR2 SNEGSKA (reference sequence). CDR3: CSAALDRAGYTF. CDR3 nucleotides: TGCAGTGCCGCATTAGACAGGGCTGGCTACACCTTC.

This clonotype was recorded a few times. The V call is TRBV20-1, the J call TRBJ2-2; D is uncertain. V was cut by 7 bases and J by 7 bases, with 13 bases left in between. The CDR3 loop spans 12 amino acids. The V gene's germline CDR1 is DFQATT and CDR2 SNEGSKA (reference sequence). CDR3 DNA sequence: TGCAGTGGATTAAAGACGGACGGGGAGCTGTTTTTT. Protein sequence: CSGLKTDGELFF.

The rearrangement links TRBV11-2 to TRBJ1-2; D remains ambiguous. The germline V gene encodes CDR1 SGHAT and CDR2 FQNNGV. CDR3 length: 12 amino acids. Trimming stripped 4 bases from V and 8 bases from J, with 11 bases between. The chain's CDR3 is CASSSPGLGYTF. In DNA, the CDR3 is TGTGCCAGCAGCTCCCCTGGGCTCGGCTACACCTTC.

The chain recombines TRBV2 with TRBJ1-4, with a weak D call TRBD1 (6 bases). V was trimmed by 11 bases and J by 4 bases, leaving 14 bases between them. Germline CDR1 reads SNHLY; CDR2 reads FYNNEI. CDR3 length: 13 amino acids. CDR3 sequence: CAGKGQLNEKLFF. For the CDR3, the DNA is TGTGCCGGAAAGGGACAACTTAATGAAAAACTGTTTTTT. The full variable domain, with the rest looked up from reference TRBV2 and TRBJ1-4, is EPEVTQTPSHQVTQMGQEVILRCVPISNHLYFYWYRQILGQKVEFLVSFYNNEISEKSEIFDDQFSVERPDGSNFTLKIRSTKLEDSAMYFCAGKGQLNEKLFFGSGTQLSVL.

The chain employs TRBV29-1 and TRBJ2-1; D tentatively reads TRBD1 or TRBD2 (5 bases each). Germline V gives CDR1 SQVTM, CDR2 ANQGSEA. Trimming cost V 2 bases and J 5 bases, with 7 bases left between them. The CDR3 loop spans 12 amino acids. CDR3 coding DNA: TGCAGCGTTGAACGGGGCAACAATGAGCAGTTCTTC. It is translated as CSVERGNNEQFF.

Many counts were recorded for this clonotype. An end of the junction does not agree with germline; a read error may underlie this. This chain uses TRBV7-7 with TRBJ2-5; maybe TRBD2 (6 bases). CDR1 and CDR2 (germline): SSHAT, FNYEAQ (reference sequence). CDR3 length equals 14 residues. The CDR3 nucleotides read TGTGCTAGCACCTTCGGCGGGGCGGGAGAGACCCAGTACTTC. It encodes CASTFGGAGETQYF.

This clonotype was seen a few times. The genes are TRBV18 and TRBJ2-4; D possibly uses TRBD1 or TRBD2 (6 bases each). V lost 3 bases and J lost 0, with 15 bases in between. Germline values: CDR1 KGHSH, CDR2 LQKENI. CDR3 length: 17 residues. The CDR3 nucleotides are TGTGCCAGCTCACCCGCTGGGGGGCCAGGAGCCAAAAACATTCAGTACTTC. This gives the protein CASSPAGGPGAKNIQYF.

The chain links TRBV20-1 to TRBJ1-4, with D tentatively TRBD1 (6 bases). The CDR3 loop spans 12 amino acids. The V gene's germline CDR1 is DFQATT and CDR2 SNEGSKA (reference sequence). V was cut by 5 bases and J by 8 bases, with 12 bases left in between. CDR3 DNA sequence: TGCAGTGCTGCCTACAGGGTAGAAAAACTGTTTTTT. Translation: CSAAYRVEKLFF.

This clonotype was seen a few times. The genes are TRBV10-3 and TRBJ2-1; D is possibly TRBD2 (6 bases). V was clipped by 5 bases and J by 10 bases, with 21 bases between them. Germline loops: CDR1 ENHRY, CDR2 SYGVKD. This CDR3 has 15 residues. This chain's CDR3 is CAISPGGGGKGEQFF. The DNA for the CDR3 is TGTGCCATCAGTCCTGGGGGAGGAGGGAAAGGGGAGCAGTTCTTC.

This clonotype has just a few counts. The CDR3 is CASSLSRRGQETQYF. The DNA for the CDR3 is TGCGCCAGCAGCTTGTCGCGGCGGGGTCAAGAGACCCAGTACTTC. The chain has TRBV5-1 and TRBJ2-5; weak D call: TRBD2 (6 bases). The CDR3 has 15 amino acids. With 1 base removed from V and 2 bases from J, the gap between germline ends came to 12 bases. CDR1 and CDR2 from the germline V gene are SGHRS and YFSETQ.

This clonotype has ten or more counts. The V and J genes are TRBV6-5 and TRBJ2-2; maybe TRBD1 (5 bases). This CDR3 contains 14 residues. In germline, CDR1 is MNHEY, CDR2 SVGAGI. The germline V and J ends were trimmed by 4 bases and 4 bases, with 10 bases remaining between them. Here the CDR3 reads CASSSGFRTGELFF. CDR3 sequence (DNA): TGTGCCAGCAGTTCAGGGTTTCGCACCGGGGAGCTGTTTTTT.

The J gene is TRBJ2-5, the V gene TRBV6-2 or TRBV6-3; 9 bases line up with TRBD1. V trimming: 5 bases; J trimming: 2 bases; junction bases outside the gene matches: 9. Per the germline V gene, CDR1 is MNHEY and CDR2 is SVGEGT. This CDR3 is 16 amino acids long. The CDR3 DNA follows: TGTGCCAGCAGTCCCGGGACAGGGTGGATACAAGAGACCCAGTACTTC. Protein sequence: CASSPGTGWIQETQYF.

This clonotype was recorded a few times. Here the CDR3 reads CASSSPGTGTGEQFF. The CDR3 bases are TGTGCCAGCAGTTCCCCCGGAACAGGGACAGGCGAGCAGTTCTTC. The chain couples TRBV12-3 or TRBV12-4 to TRBJ2-1; 8 positions match TRBD1. This CDR3 has 15 residues. J gave up 10 bases and V 4 bases, and 12 bases lay outside the gene matches.

This clonotype turned up a few times. This rearrangement joins TRBV7-2 to TRBJ2-3; TRBD2 agrees at 12 bases. Germline CDR1 is SGHTA and CDR2 is FQGNSA. CDR3 length: 17 amino acids. V dropped 2 bases and J dropped 0; count of bases not matched to a gene: 3. In DNA, the CDR3 is TGTGCCAGCAGCTTACTAGCGGGGGGGTTTAGCACAGATACGCAGTATTTT. This sequence encodes CASSLLAGGFSTDTQYF.

This clonotype has just a few counts. The chain employs TRBV6-2 or TRBV6-3 and TRBJ2-3; 8 positions match TRBD2. This CDR3 comprises 18 residues. Looked up from germline, CDR1 is MNHEY and CDR2 is SVGEGT. Losses at the gene ends were 0 bases for V and 0 bases for J; bases not matched to a gene: 8. Here the CDR3 reads CASSYSGIAGISTDTQYF. The CDR3 coding sequence is TGTGCCAGCAGTTACTCGGGGATAGCGGGGATTAGCACAGATACGCAGTATTTT.

V is TRBV20-1 and J is TRBJ2-1; TRBD2 is a possible D gene (6 bases). The CDR3 consists of 14 residues. CDR1 is DFQATT and CDR2 is SNEGSKA in the germline V gene (reference sequence). Trimming shortened V by 0 bases and J by 7 bases, and 13 bases separated the two germline ends. Here the CDR3 DNA reads TGCAGTGCTAGAGATTGGCGGGGAAGGAATGAGCAGTTCTTC. It specifies CSARDWRGRNEQFF.

This clonotype came up a few times. The rearrangement uses TRBV6-2 or TRBV6-3 and TRBJ2-1, with D perhaps matching TRBD2 (6 bases). Germline CDR1 and CDR2: MNHEY and SVGEGT. The length of the CDR3 is 13 residues. V dropped 7 bases and J dropped 8 bases, with 15 bases sitting between them. CDR3 residues: CASTPGTVYEQFF. The CDR3 coding sequence is TGTGCCAGCACCCCCGGGACTGTCTATGAGCAGTTCTTC.

The chain links TRBV4-1 to TRBJ2-1, with D possibly being TRBD1 or TRBD2 (5 bases each). CDR1 MGHRA and CDR2 YSYEKL come from the germline V gene. Trimming took 5 bases from V and 5 from J, leaving 16 bases between them. There are 15 residues in the CDR3. In nucleotides, the CDR3 is TGCGCCAGCAGCGTACCGGGACCAGGGAACAATGAGCAGTTCTTC. Protein product: CASSVPGPGNNEQFF.

In its sample, this clonotype was seen many times. This chain uses TRBV20-1 with TRBJ2-5; TRBD2 matches 11 bases. The CDR3 is 14 amino acids. V gave up 6 bases and J gave up 7 bases; unmatched junction bases: 10. Germline values: CDR1 DFQATT, CDR2 SNEGSKA (reference sequence). The CDR3 region has the DNA TGCAGTGCCGCGTTTCTAGCGGGGGGTGGGACCCAGTACTTC. It translates to CSAAFLAGGGTQYF.

This clonotype came up many times. The CDR3 loop reads CASSKLAGAYNEQFF. As DNA, the CDR3 is TGTGCCAGCAGTAAACTAGCGGGGGCATACAATGAGCAGTTCTTC. The rearrangement uses TRBV12-3 or TRBV12-4 and TRBJ2-1; TRBD2 agrees at 11 bases. CDR3 length equals 15 residues. V lost 5 bases and J lost 4; bases outside the gene matches: 4.

The table lists this clonotype with a few counts. V is TRBV24-1 and J is TRBJ1-5; D is unresolved. V was pared by 0 bases and J by 0 bases, with 11 bases between. The CDR3 is 17 amino acids. Germline V gives CDR1 KGHDR, CDR2 SFDVKD. The CDR3 DNA reads TGTGCCACCAGTGATTTGTCGTCACAAAATAGCAATCAGCCCCAGCATTTT. Translated, it gives CATSDLSSQNSNQPQHF.

The chain has TRBV11-2 and TRBJ2-3, with TRBD1 matching 8 bases. After removal of 6 bases from V and 6 bases from J, the junction contained 14 bases not matched to a gene. The germline gives CDR1 SGHAT, CDR2 FQNNGV. CDR3 size: 16 residues. The CDR3 reads CASRLQPGQVADTQYF. CDR3 DNA sequence: TGTGCCAGCAGGCTGCAGCCGGGACAGGTGGCCGATACGCAGTATTTT.

This clonotype has more than one count but fewer than ten. The chain is built from TRBV7-9 and TRBJ1-4; 9 nucleotides agree with TRBD1. The CDR3 is made up of 13 amino acids. After removal of 5 bases from V and 10 bases from J, the junction contained 5 bases not matched to a gene. CDR1 is SEHNR and CDR2 is FQNEAQ in the germline V gene (reference sequence). In DNA form, the CDR3 reads TGTGCCAGCAGCCCGGGACAGGGCCGAAAACTGTTTTTT. This translates into CASSPGQGRKLFF.

This clonotype has just one count. J is TRBJ2-3 and V is TRBV2; D is unresolved. The CDR3 sequence is 14 residues long. Germline CDR1 SNHLY, CDR2 FYNNEI. V was trimmed by 6 bases and J by 2 bases, leaving 12 bases between them. The CDR3 coding sequence is TGTGCCAGCAGGGGTGAGTCCTCCACAGATACGCAGTATTTT. This sequence encodes CASRGESSTDTQYF.

The chain employs TRBV7-2 and TRBJ2-3, with a weak D call TRBD2 (6 bases). The germline V and J ends were trimmed by 5 bases and 8 bases, with 14 bases remaining between them. The CDR3 contains 13 residues. Per the germline V gene, CDR1 is SGHTA and CDR2 is FQGNSA. CDR3 coding DNA: TGTGCCAGCAGCCTACAACCCGGGGGTACGCAGTATTTT. As protein: CASSLQPGGTQYF.

This clonotype was recorded a few times. The CDR3 coding sequence is TGCGCCAGCAGCAATAGCGGATACAATGAGCAGTTCTTC. Its protein product is CASSNSGYNEQFF. The chain uses TRBV5-1 and TRBJ2-1, with D possibly being TRBD2 (6 bases). V dropped 4 bases and J dropped 4 bases, with 9 bases sitting between them. CDR3 length equals 13 residues. Per the germline V gene, CDR1 is SGHRS and CDR2 is YFSETQ.

This chain uses TRBV14 with TRBJ2-3; tentatively, D is TRBD2 (5 bases). CDR1 and CDR2 from the germline V gene are SGHDN and FVKESK. CDR3 length equals 14 residues. Trimming removed 3 bases at V and 5 bases at J, with 12 bases between. The CDR3 DNA reads TGTGCCAGCAGCCACCCGGCGGGCCTAGATACGCAGTATTTT. As protein: CASSHPAGLDTQYF.

This clonotype has a handful of counts. The chain couples TRBV10-3 to TRBJ2-1; 9 bases match TRBD1. The germline gives CDR1 ENHRY, CDR2 SYGVKD. The CDR3 runs 18 residues. Trimming took 4 bases from V and 2 from J; bases not matched to a gene: 12. The CDR3 DNA follows: TGTGCCATCAGTGCCACTGGATCCGGGACAGGGCCCTACAATGAGCAGTTCTTC. Its translation: CAISATGSGTGPYNEQFF.